The 14 T cell receptor beta chains in this list originate from one sample, sequenced in a study of cytomegalovirus exposure and HLA in healthy donors. In the PCR, 60 Vbeta and 13 Jbeta primers were used. Profiling relied on immunoSEQ multiplex PCR, and the TCRdb table lists in-frame clones only, not all of them. The sample contains about 170,000 clones, about 76% of which appear only once. Material for sequencing was PBMCs. The receptors originated from a woman between 18 and 29 years old in good health and CMV-seropositive.

The rearrangement uses TRBV15 and TRBJ2-5; tentative D call: TRBD1 (5 bases). The CDR3 is 16 residues long. Trimming shortened V by 8 bases and J by 1 base, and 20 bases separated the two germline ends. Germline V lookup: CDR1 LNHNV, CDR2 YYDKDF (reference sequence). In DNA form, the CDR3 reads TGTGCCACCGCAGACTCCTTGTGGGGCAGCCAAGAGACCCAGTACTTC. Translating gives CATADSLWGSQETQYF.

The chain is built from TRBV7-6 and TRBJ1-1; D is perhaps TRBD1 (5 bases). V lost 4 bases to trimming and J lost 0 bases, with 12 bases between them. Per germline, CDR1 SGHVS and CDR2 FNYEAQ. CDR3 length: 15 amino acids. The CDR3 DNA follows: TGTGCCAGCAGCTCCCCGGCAGGGATGAACACTGAAGCTTTCTTT. This codes for CASSSPAGMNTEAFF.

This chain joins TRBV7-2 and TRBJ1-2; 7 bases line up with TRBD1. V trimming: 6 bases; J trimming: 0 bases; junction bases outside the gene matches: 7. The CDR3 consists of 15 residues. CDR1 is SGHTA, CDR2 FQGNSA, per germline. This CDR3 is CASRIKTGTNYGYTF. The CDR3 DNA reads as TGTGCCAGCAGAATTAAGACAGGGACTAACTATGGCTACACCTTC.

The chain recombines TRBV4-3 with TRBJ2-1; 9 bases agree with TRBD2. The germline V gene encodes CDR1 LGHNA and CDR2 YSLEER. With V trimmed by 4 bases and J by 0 bases, 10 bases remained unmatched. The CDR3 length is 18 residues. CDR3 loop: CASSLERGAESSYNEQFF. The CDR3 region has the DNA TGCGCCAGCAGCCTCGAGCGGGGGGCCGAGAGCTCCTACAATGAGCAGTTCTTC.

This clone was picked up a small number of times. The chain combines TRBV18 with TRBJ1-1; tentatively, D is TRBD1 (5 bases). This CDR3 comprises 13 residues. Between the trimmed V and J ends, which lost 6 bases and 8 bases, there was a span of 16 bases. The germline gives CDR1 KGHSH, CDR2 LQKENI. The chain's CDR3 is CASSPAGGDEAFF. In DNA form, the CDR3 reads TGTGCCAGCTCGCCCGCGGGGGGAGACGAAGCTTTCTTT.

This chain uses TRBV6-4 with TRBJ2-1; 8 bases align to TRBD2. This CDR3 region has 15 residues. The germline gives CDR1 MRHNA, CDR2 SNTAGT. V lost 0 bases, J lost 6 bases, and 4 bases stayed unmatched. This CDR3 reads CASSDSLAEGNEQFF. CDR3 nucleotide sequence: TGTGCCAGCAGTGACTCACTAGCGGAGGGCAATGAGCAGTTCTTC.

The V gene is TRBV7-8, the J gene TRBJ1-2; D unresolved. V was trimmed by 4 bases and J by 0 bases, leaving 18 bases between them. The CDR3 totals 17 residues. Germline V lookup: CDR1 SGHVS, CDR2 FQNEAQ. The CDR3 region is CASSSRAGLESNYGYTF. The CDR3 DNA reads as TGTGCCAGCAGCTCGCGAGCGGGTCTGGAGTCTAACTATGGCTACACCTTC.

Only a few counts were recorded for this clone. The rearrangement uses TRBV15 and TRBJ1-3; no clear D. V was pared by 0 bases and J by 4 bases, with 10 bases between. Germline V gene data show CDR1 as LNHNV and CDR2 as YYDKDF (reference sequence). The CDR3 has 15 amino acids. The CDR3 region is CATSRDSGEGNTIYF. CDR3 nucleotides: TGTGCCACCAGCAGAGATTCCGGGGAGGGAAACACCATATATTTT.

About this clone itself: An end of the junction does not agree with germline; a read error may underlie this. This sample also contains other DNA sequences that code for the same CDR3. The V and J genes are TRBV2 and TRBJ1-1, with TRBD1 matching 7 bases. The CDR3 runs 15 residues. Germline V CDR1 and CDR2: SNHLY, FYNNEI. The CDR3 spells CASSVGQTANTEAFF. The CDR3, as DNA: TGTGCCAGCAGTGTGGGACAGACGGCCAACACTGAGGCTTTCTTT.

V usage is TRBV28 and J usage is TRBJ2-7, with 11 positions matching TRBD2. The V segment lost 6 bases and the J segment 2 bases; nucleotides outside the gene matches: 6. Germline CDR1 MDHEN, CDR2 SYDVKM. The CDR3 sequence is 15 residues long. This CDR3 reads CASRTTSGGTYEQYF. CDR3 in DNA: TGTGCCAGCAGGACCACTAGCGGGGGTACCTACGAGCAGTACTTC.

Comment on this clone: A read error may account for a junction end that differs from germline. The chain joins TRBV7-4 to TRBJ2-7; 8 nucleotides match TRBD1. There are 14 residues in the CDR3. CDR1 and CDR2 from the germline V gene are SGHVT and SQSDAQ. CDR3 DNA sequence: TGTGCCAGCAGCTTTACCCCGGCCTCCGGGACAGGAATCTTC. It is translated as CASSFTPASGTGIF.

This chain joins TRBV5-1 and TRBJ2-2; TRBD2 is a possible D gene (6 bases). Germline-derived CDR1 and CDR2 are SGHRS and YFSETQ. The V gene lost 4 bases and the J gene lost 4 bases, with 17 bases spanning the gap. There are 16 residues in the CDR3. The CDR3 region has the DNA TGCGCCAGCAGCCTCGGAGGGGCCACGGGCACCGGGGAGCTGTTTTTT. Its protein product is CASSLGGATGTGELFF.

V is TRBV4-2 and J is TRBJ2-7, with 14 bases fitting TRBD2. CDR1 and CDR2 from the germline V gene are LGHNA and YNFKEQ. The CDR3 length is 19 residues. V shed 2 bases, J shed 4 bases, and the junction held 13 bases outside the gene matches. This chain's CDR3 is CASSQKKGLAGAIRYEQYF. The DNA for the CDR3 is TGTGCCAGCAGCCAAAAAAAGGGACTAGCGGGGGCAATCAGGTACGAGCAGTACTTC.

Concerning this clone itself: A junction boundary mismatches the germline segment, possibly from a read error. The rearrangement uses TRBV5-1 and TRBJ2-5, with D possibly matching TRBD1 (6 bases). The CDR3 length is 12 residues. Germline values: CDR1 SGHRS, CDR2 YFSETQ. The CDR3 loop is CASSLPGEIQYF. The DNA of the CDR3 is TGCGCCAGCAGCTTGCCAGGGGAGATCCAGTACTTC. The full variable domain, in which reference TRBV5-1 and TRBJ2-5 provide the parts outside the CDR3, is KAGVTQTPRYLIKTRGQQVTLSCSPISGHRSVSWYQQTPGQGLQFLFEYFSETQRNKGNFPGRFSGRQFSNSRSEMNVSTLELGDSALYLCASSLPGEIQYFGPGTRLLVL.